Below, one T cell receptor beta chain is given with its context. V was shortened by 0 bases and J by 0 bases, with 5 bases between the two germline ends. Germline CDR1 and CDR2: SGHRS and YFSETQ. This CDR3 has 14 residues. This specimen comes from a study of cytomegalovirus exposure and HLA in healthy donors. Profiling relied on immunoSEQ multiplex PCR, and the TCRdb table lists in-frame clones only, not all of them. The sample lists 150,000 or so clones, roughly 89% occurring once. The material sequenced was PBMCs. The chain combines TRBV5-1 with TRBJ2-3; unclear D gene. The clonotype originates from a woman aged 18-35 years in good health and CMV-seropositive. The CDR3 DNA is TGCGCCAGCAGCTTGGGGGCCAGCACAGATACGCAGTATTTT. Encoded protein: CASSLGASTDTQYF.